This T cell receptor beta chain is drawn from a study of low-dose radiotherapy and immunotherapy resistance in tumors. Study background: Daily oral aspirin at 300 mg began on cycle 1 day 1 and lasted four cycles.

Alpha- and beta-chain coverage of first-strand cDNA came from TRAV- and TRBV-specific primers. TCRs were put through 15 to 25 PCR cycles of amplification with Phusion. A constant-region primer and the V-primer adapter served as the primer pair. Each CDR3 protein gets one entry after TCRdb re-called the reads with MiXCR. The repertoire consists of about 16,000 distinct CDR3 sequences, with about two thirds occurring once and the leading ten covering approximately 6%. All of the donors were given nivolumab, ipilimumab, aspirin, low-dose cyclophosphamide and low-dose radiotherapy as part of RACIN, a single-arm trial. The patients who were eligible all carried advanced solid tumors that lacked tumor-infiltrating lymphocytes, meaning the tumors were TIL-negative. In germline, CDR1 is SQVTM, CDR2 ANQGSEA. The CDR3 extends over 13 amino acids. The V end lost 3 bases, the J end lost 3 bases, and 11 bases lay between the germline ends.

The chain links TRBV29-1 to TRBJ2-5; D possibly matches TRBD1 or TRBD2 (5 bases each). The sequence was collected from a human donor with advanced metastatic prostate, ovarian, gallbladder or colorectal cancer (not recorded which). This table probably holds off-target reads from a library built for another chain. The CDR3 region has the DNA TGCAGCGTTGACGGGACGGCCGAAGAGACCCAGTACTTC. Its protein product is CSVDGTAEETQYF.